The 10 T cell receptor beta chains below come from one sample, sequenced in a study of preoperative IRX-2 immunotherapy in early breast cancer (dated by TCRdb to 2018 to 2020). Receptor libraries were prepared by the immunoSEQ multiplex PCR assay. What TCRdb holds here is the immuneACCESS table cut down to in-frame rearrangements. Part of the clones is not present; checked against another copy, under half of the missing clones reflect an unresolved V gene, and the others are unexplained. The sample contains about 19,000 clones, over 80% of them found a single time. The top ten hold roughly 1.1% of the sample. The treatment or condition tag for this specimen amounts to: preoperative locoregional IRX-2 cytokine immunotherapy. The sequences come from lymph node tissue, collected after IRX-2 immunotherapy. The receptor set was obtained from a human donor with breast cancer.

The table lists this clone with a few counts. V gene TRBV6-8 combines with J gene TRBJ2-1; maybe TRBD1 (5 bases). The CDR3 is 14 amino acids. Germline CDR1 and CDR2: MNHGY and SAAAGT. V was pared by 7 bases and J by 7 bases, with 17 bases between. The CDR3 coding sequence is TGTGCCAGCATAGGAACAGGTTTGGGTAATGAGCAGTTCTTC. Amino acids: CASIGTGLGNEQFF.

This rearrangement joins TRBV11-3 to TRBJ1-1; 9 positions match TRBD1. Germline trimming cut 4 bases from V and 3 bases from J; bases unmatched to any gene: 6. The CDR3 length is 15 residues. Per the germline V gene, CDR1 is SGHNT and CDR2 is YENEEA. The CDR3 nucleotides read TGTGCCAGCAGCTCCGTGACAGGGGGAGACACTGAAGCTTTCTTT. This gives the protein CASSSVTGGDTEAFF.

The rearrangement joins TRBV19 to TRBJ2-5, with D possibly matching TRBD2 (5 bases). V was cut by 7 bases and J by 1 base, with 10 bases left in between. The CDR3 has 13 residues. Germline V gene lookup returns CDR1 LNHDA and CDR2 SQIVND (reference sequence). DNA of the CDR3: TGTGCCAGTAAGATGGCGGGCCAAGAGACCCAGTACTTC. Protein product: CASKMAGQETQYF.

The V and J genes are TRBV11-3 and TRBJ1-6; D possibly corresponds to TRBD1 (6 bases). Looked up from germline, CDR1 is SGHNT and CDR2 is YENEEA. This CDR3 is 14 amino acids long. Trimming took off 4 bases at V and 9 bases at J, with 13 bases between the two ends. The CDR3 DNA reads TGTGCCAGCAGCTCCCAGGGGTTCACTTCACCCCTCCACTTT. Translating gives CASSSQGFTSPLHF.

The chain employs TRBV10-2 and TRBJ1-2, with TRBD1 matching over 10 bases. Per the germline V gene, CDR1 is WSHSY and CDR2 is SAAADI. CDR3 size: 14 residues. Trimming removed 6 bases from V and 7 bases from J; junction bases left unmatched: 8. CDR3 DNA sequence: TGCGCCAGCAGCCAAGGGACAGGGGAAATTGGCTACACCTTC. Amino acids: CASSQGTGEIGYTF.

Only one count was recorded for this clone. The chain joins TRBV6-8 to TRBJ2-5; D might be TRBD2 (6 bases). From germline, CDR1 is MNHGY and CDR2 SAAAGT. Deletions cut 6 bases from V and 5 bases from J, with 10 bases between. The CDR3 has 12 amino acids. The CDR3 nucleotides read TGTGCCAGCAGCCTAGCGTATGAGACCCAGTACTTC. It codes for CASSLAYETQYF.

The chain employs TRBV19 and TRBJ1-2; TRBD1 matches at 7 bases. The CDR3 totals 13 residues. CDR1 is LNHDA, CDR2 SQIVND, per germline (reference sequence). V trimming: 3 bases; J trimming: 6 bases; junction bases outside the gene matches: 4. The CDR3: CASSIDRENGYTF. Here the CDR3 DNA reads TGTGCCAGTAGTATCGACAGGGAGAATGGCTACACCTTC.

The chain uses TRBV11-3 and TRBJ2-7, with D possibly TRBD1 on 7 matching bases. The length of the CDR3 is 15 residues. Germline CDR1 is SGHNT and CDR2 is YENEEA. The V and J ends lost 1 base and 1 base respectively, with 11 bases between them. This CDR3 is CASSLGRDSSYEQYF. CDR3 DNA: TGTGCCAGCAGCTTAGGGAGGGACAGTTCCTACGAGCAGTACTTC. The variable domain in full, with the rest retrieved from reference TRBV11-3 and TRBJ2-7, is EAGVVQSPRYKIIEKKQPVAFWCNPISGHNTLYWYLQNLGQGPELLIRYENEEAVDDSQLPKDRFSAERLKGVDSTLKIQPAELGDSAVYLCASSLGRDSSYEQYFGPGTRLTVT.

This chain's CDR3 is CASSPGQSQETQYF. The CDR3, as DNA: TGTGCCAGCTCACCAGGACAGTCTCAAGAGACCCAGTACTTC. The chain links TRBV18 to TRBJ2-5, with D possibly matching TRBD1 (6 bases). The CDR3 totals 14 residues. The germline V gene has CDR1 KGHSH and CDR2 LQKENI. V was pared by 2 bases and J by 2 bases, with 9 bases between.

CDR3 region: CASSLGPGDNGYTF. The CDR3 coding sequence is TGTGCCAGCAGCTTAGGACCAGGCGATAATGGCTACACCTTC. The chain links TRBV7-6 to TRBJ1-2, with no clear D. Germline CDR1 and CDR2: SGHVS and FNYEAQ. Trimming took 1 base from V and 6 from J, leaving 12 bases between them. CDR3 length: 14 amino acids.